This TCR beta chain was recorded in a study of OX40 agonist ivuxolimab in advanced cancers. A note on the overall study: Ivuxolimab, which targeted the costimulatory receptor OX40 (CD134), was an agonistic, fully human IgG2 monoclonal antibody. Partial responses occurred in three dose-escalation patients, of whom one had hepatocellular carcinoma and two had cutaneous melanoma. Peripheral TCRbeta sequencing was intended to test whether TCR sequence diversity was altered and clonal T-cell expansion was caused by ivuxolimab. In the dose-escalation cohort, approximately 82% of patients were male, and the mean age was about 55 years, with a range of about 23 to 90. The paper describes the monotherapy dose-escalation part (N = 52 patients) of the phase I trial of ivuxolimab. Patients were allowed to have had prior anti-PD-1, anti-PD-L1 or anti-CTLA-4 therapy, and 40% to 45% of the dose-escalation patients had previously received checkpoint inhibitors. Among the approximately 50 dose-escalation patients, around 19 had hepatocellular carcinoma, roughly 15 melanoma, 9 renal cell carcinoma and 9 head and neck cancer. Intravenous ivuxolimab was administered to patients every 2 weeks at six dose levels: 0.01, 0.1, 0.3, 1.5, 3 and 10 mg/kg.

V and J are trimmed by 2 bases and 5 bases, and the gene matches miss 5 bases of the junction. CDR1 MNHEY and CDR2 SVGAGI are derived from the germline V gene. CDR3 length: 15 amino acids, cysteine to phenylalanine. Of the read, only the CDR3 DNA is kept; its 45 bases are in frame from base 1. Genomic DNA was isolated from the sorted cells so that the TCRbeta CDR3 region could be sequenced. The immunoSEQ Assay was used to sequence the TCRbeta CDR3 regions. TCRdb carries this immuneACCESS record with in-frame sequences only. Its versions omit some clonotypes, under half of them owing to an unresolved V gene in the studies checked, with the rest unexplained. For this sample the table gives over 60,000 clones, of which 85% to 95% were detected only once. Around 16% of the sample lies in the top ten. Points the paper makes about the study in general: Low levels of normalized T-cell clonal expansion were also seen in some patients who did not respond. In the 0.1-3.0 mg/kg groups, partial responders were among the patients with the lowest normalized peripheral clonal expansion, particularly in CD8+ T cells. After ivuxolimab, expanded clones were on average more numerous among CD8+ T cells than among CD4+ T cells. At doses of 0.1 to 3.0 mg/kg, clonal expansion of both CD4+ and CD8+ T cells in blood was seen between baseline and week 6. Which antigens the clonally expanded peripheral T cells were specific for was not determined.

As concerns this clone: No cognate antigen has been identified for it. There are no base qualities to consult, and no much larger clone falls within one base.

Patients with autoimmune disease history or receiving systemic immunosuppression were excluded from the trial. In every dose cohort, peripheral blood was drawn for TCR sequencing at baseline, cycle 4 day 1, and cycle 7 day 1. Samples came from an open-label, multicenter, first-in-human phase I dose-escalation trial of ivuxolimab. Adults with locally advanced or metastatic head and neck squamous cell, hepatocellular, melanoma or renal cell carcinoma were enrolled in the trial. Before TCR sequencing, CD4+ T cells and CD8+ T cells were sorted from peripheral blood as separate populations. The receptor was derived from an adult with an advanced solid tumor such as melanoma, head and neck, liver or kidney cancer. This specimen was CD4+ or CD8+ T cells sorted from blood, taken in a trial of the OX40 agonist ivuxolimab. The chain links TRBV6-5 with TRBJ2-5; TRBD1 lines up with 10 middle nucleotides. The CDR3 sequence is CASSYRDRGGETQYF. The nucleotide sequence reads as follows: TGTGCCAGCAGTTACCGGGACAGGGGAGGTGAGACCCAGTACTTC.